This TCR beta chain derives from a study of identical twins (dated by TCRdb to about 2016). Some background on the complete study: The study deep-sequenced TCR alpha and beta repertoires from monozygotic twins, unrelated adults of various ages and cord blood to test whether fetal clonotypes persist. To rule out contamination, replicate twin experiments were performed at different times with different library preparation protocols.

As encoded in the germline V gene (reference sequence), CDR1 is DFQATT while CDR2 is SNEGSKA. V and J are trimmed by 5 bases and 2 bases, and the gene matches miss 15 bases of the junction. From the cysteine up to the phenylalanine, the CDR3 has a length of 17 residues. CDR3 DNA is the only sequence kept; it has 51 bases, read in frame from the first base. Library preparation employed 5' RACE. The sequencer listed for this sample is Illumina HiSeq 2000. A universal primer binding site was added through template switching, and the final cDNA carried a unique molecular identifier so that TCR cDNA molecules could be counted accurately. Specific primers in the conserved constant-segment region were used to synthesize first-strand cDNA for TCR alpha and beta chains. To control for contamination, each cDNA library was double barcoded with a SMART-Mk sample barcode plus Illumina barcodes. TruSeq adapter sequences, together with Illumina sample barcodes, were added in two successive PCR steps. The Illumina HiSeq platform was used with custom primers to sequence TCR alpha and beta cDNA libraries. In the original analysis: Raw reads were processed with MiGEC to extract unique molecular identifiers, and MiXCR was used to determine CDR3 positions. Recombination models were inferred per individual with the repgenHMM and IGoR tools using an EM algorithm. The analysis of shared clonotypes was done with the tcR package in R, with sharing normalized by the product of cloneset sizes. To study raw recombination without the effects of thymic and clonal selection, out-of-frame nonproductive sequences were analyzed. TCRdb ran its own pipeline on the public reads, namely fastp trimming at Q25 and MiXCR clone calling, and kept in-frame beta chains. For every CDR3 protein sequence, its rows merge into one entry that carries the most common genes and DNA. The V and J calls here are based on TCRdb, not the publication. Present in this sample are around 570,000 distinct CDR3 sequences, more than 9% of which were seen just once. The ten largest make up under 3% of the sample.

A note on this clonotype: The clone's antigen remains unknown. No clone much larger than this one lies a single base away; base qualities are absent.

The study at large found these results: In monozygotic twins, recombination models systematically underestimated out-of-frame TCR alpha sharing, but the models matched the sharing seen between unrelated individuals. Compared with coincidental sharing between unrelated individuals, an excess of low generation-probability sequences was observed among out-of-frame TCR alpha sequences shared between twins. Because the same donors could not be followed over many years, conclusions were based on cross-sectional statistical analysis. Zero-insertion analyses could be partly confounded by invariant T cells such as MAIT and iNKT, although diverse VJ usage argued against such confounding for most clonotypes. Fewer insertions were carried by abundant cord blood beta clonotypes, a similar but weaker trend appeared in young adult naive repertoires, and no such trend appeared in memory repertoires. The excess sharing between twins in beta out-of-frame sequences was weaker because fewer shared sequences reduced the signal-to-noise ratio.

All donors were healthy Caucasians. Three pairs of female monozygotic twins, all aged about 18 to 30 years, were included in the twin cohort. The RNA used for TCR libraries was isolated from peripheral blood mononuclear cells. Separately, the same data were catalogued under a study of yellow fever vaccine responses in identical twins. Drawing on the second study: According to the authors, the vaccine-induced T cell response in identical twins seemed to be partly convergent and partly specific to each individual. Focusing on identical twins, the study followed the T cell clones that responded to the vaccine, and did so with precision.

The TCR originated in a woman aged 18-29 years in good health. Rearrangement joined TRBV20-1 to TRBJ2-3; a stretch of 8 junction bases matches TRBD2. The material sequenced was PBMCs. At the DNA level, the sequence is TGCAGTGCTCTCGCTTCTGAGACTAGCGCCTACACAGATACGCAGTATTTT. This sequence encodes CSALASETSAYTDTQYF.